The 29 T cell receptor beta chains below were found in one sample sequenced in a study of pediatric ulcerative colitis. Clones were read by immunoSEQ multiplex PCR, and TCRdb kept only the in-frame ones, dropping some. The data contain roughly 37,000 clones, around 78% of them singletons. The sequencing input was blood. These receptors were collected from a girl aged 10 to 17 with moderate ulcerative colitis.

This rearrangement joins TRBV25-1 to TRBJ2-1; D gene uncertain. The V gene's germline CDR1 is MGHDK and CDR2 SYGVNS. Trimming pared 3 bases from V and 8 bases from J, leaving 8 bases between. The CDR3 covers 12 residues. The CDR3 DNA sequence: TGTGCCAGCAGTGAGCCCCCCCATGAGCAGTTCTTC. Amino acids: CASSEPPHEQFF.

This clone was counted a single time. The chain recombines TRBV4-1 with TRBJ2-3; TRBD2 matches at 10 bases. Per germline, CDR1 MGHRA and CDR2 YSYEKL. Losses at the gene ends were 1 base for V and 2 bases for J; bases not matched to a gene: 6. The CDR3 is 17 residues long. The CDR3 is CASSQGLAGILTDTQYF. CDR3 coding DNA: TGCGCCAGCAGCCAAGGACTAGCGGGTATACTCACAGATACGCAGTATTTT.

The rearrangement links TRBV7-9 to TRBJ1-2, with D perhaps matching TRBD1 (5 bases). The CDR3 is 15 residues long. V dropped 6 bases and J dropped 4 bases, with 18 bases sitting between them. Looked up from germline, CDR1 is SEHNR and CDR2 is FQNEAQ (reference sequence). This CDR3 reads CASRSTRGVVYGYTF. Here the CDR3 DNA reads TGTGCCAGCAGATCCACCCGGGGGGTAGTCTATGGCTACACCTTC. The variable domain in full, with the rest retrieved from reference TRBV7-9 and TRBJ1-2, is DTGVSQNPRHKITKRGQNVTFRCDPISEHNRLYWYRQTLGQGPEFLTYFQNEAQLEKSRLLSDRFSAERPKGSFSTLEIQRTEQGDSAMYLCASRSTRGVVYGYTFGSGTRLTVV.

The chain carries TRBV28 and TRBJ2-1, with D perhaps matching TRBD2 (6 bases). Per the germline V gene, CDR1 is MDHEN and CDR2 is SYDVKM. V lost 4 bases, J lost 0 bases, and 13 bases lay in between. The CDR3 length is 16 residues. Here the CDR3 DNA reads TGTGCCAGCAGTTCCCTGGGACTTGGCTCCTACAATGAGCAGTTCTTC. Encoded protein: CASSSLGLGSYNEQFF.

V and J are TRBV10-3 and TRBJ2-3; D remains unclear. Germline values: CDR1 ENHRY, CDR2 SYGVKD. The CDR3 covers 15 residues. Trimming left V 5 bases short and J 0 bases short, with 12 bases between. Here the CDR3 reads CAISRGVSSTDTQYF. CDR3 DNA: TGTGCCATCAGTCGCGGAGTTTCTAGCACAGATACGCAGTATTTT.

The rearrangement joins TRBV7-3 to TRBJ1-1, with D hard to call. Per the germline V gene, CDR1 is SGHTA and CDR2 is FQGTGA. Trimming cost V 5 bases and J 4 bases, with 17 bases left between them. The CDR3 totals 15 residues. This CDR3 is CASSPQLGVRTEAFF. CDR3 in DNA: TGTGCCAGCAGCCCCCAACTCGGGGTACGCACTGAAGCTTTCTTT.

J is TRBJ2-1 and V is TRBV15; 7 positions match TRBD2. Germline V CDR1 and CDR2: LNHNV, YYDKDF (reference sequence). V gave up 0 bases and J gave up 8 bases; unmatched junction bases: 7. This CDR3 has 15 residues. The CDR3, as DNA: TGTGCCACCAGCAGAGATGGGAGGGAGGGTGATGAGCAGTTCTTC. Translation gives CATSRDGREGDEQFF.

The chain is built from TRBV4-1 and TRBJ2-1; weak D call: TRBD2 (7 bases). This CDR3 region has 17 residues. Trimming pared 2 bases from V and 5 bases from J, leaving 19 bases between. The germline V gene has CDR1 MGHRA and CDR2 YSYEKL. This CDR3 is CASSQPPGGLKDNEQFF. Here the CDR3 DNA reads TGCGCCAGCAGCCAACCCCCCGGGGGGCTTAAGGACAATGAGCAGTTCTTC.

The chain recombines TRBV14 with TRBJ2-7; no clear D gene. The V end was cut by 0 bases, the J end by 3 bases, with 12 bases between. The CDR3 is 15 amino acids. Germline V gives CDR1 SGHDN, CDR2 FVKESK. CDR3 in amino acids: CASSQEMVGFYEQYF. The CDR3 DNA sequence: TGTGCCAGCAGCCAAGAAATGGTAGGGTTCTACGAGCAGTACTTC.

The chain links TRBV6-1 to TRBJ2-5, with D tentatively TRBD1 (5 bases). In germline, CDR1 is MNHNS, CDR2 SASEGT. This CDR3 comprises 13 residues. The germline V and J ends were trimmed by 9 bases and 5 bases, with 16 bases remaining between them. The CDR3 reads CASQGPRWETQYF. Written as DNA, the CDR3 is TGTGCCAGTCAGGGTCCCCGCTGGGAGACCCAGTACTTC.

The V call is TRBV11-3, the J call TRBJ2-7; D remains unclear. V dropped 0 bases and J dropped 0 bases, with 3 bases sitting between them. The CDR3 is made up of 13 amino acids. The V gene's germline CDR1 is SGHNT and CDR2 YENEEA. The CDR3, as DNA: TGTGCCAGCAGCTTAGATGCCTCCTACGAGCAGTACTTC. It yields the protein CASSLDASYEQYF.

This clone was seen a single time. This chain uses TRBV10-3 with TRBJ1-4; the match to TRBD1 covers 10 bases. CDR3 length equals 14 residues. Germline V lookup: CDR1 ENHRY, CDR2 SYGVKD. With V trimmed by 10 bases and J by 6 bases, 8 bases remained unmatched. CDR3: CATLGGTGDEKLFF. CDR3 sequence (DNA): TGTGCCACCTTAGGGGGGACAGGGGATGAAAAACTGTTTTTT.

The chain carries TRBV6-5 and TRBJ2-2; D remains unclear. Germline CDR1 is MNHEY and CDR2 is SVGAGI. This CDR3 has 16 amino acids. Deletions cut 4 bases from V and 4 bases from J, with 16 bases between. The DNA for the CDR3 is TGTGCCAGCAGTTCGCCCGACATCCTAGGCACCGGGGAGCTGTTTTTT. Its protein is CASSSPDILGTGELFF.

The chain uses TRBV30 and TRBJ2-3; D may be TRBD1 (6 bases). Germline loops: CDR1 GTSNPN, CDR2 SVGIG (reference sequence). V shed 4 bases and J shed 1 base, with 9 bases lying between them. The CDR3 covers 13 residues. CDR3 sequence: CAWINRGTDTQYF. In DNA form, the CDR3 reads TGTGCCTGGATCAACAGGGGCACAGATACGCAGTATTTT.

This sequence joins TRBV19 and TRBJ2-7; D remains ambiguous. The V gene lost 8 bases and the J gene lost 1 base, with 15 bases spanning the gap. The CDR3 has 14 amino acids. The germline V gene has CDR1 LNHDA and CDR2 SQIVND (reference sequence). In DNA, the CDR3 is TGTGCCAGTTCCCAACCGGGCTTGTCCTACGAGCAGTACTTC. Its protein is CASSQPGLSYEQYF.

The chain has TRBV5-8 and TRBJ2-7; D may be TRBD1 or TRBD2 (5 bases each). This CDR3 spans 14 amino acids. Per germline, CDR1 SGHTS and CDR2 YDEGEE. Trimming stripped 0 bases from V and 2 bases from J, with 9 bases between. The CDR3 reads CASSLGGPPYEQYF. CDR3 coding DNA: TGTGCCAGCAGCTTGGGGGGACCCCCCTACGAGCAGTACTTC.

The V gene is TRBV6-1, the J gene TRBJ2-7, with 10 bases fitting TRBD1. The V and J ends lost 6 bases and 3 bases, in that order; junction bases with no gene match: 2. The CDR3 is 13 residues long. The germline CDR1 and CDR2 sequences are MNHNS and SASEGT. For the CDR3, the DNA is TGTGCCAGCAGCTGGGACAGGGGCTACGAGCAGTACTTC. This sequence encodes CASSWDRGYEQYF.

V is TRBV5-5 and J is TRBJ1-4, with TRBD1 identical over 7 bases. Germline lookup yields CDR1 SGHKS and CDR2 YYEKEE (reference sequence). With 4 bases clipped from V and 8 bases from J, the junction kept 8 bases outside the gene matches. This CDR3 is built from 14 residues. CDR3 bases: TGTGCCAGCAGCCTACTGACAGGGAGCGAAAAACTGTTTTTT. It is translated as CASSLLTGSEKLFF. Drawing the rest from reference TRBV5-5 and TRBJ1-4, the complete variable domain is DAGVTQSPTHLIKTRGQQVTLRCSPISGHKSVSWYQQVLGQGPQFIFQYYEKEERGRGNFPDRFSARQFPNYSSELNVNALLLGDSALYLCASSLLTGSEKLFFGSGTQLSVL.

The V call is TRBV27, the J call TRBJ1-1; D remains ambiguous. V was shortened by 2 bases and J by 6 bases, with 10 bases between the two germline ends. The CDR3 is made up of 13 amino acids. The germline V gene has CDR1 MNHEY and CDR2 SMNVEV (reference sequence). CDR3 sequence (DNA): TGTGCCAGCAGTTTAGGGTCTCCCTCTGAAGCTTTCTTT. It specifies CASSLGSPSEAFF.

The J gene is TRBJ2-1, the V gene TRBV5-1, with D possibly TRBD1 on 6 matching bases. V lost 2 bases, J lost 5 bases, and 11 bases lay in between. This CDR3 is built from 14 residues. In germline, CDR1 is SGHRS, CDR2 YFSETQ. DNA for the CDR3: TGCGCCAGCAGCTTCGGGCAGGGGAACAATGAGCAGTTCTTC. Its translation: CASSFGQGNNEQFF.

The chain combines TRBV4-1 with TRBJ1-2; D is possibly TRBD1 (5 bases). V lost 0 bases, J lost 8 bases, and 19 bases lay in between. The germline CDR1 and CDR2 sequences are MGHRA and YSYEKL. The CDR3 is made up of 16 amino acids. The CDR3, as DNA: TGCGCCAGCAGCCAAGATCAACAAGGGGTTGGTGTCGGCTACACCTTC. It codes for CASSQDQQGVGVGYTF.

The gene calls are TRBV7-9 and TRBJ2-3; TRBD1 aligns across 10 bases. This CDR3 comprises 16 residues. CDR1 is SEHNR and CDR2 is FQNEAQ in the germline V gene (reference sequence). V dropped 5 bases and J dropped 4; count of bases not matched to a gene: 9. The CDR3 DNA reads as TGTGCCAGCAGCCCCCGACAGGGGGCTGGGTCAGATACGCAGTATTTT. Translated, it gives CASSPRQGAGSDTQYF.

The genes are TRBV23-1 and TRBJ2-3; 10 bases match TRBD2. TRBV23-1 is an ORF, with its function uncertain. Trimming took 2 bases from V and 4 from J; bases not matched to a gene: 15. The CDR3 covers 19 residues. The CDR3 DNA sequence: TGCGCCAGCAGTCAAGACGTAATCTCAAGCGGGGGGGAACCAGATACGCAGTATTTT. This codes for CASSQDVISSGGEPDTQYF.

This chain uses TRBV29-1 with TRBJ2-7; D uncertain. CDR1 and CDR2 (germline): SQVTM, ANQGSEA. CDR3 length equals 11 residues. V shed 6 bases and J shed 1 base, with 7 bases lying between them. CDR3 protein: CSVAYSYEQYF. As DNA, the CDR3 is TGCAGCGTAGCCTATTCCTACGAGCAGTACTTC.

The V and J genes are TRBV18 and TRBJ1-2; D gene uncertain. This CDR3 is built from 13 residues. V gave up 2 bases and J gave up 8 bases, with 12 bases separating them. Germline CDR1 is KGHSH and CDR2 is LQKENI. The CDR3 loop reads CASSPADYGGYTF. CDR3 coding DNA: TGTGCCAGCTCACCAGCAGACTATGGAGGCTACACCTTC.

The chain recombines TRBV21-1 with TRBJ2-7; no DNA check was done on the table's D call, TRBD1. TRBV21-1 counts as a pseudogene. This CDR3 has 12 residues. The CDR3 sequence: CASGALSYEQYF. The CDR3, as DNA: TGTGCCAGCGGGGCCCTCTCCTACGAGCAGTACTTC.

CDR3 nucleotide sequence: TGTGCCACCAGCACATCCCAGTCTGAAGCTTTCTTT. The encoded protein is CATSTSQSEAFF. This chain links TRBV15 with TRBJ1-1, with D hard to call. The CDR3 runs 12 residues. Germline values: CDR1 LNHNV, CDR2 YYDKDF (reference sequence). Between the trimmed V and J ends, which lost 4 bases and 6 bases, there was a span of 9 bases.

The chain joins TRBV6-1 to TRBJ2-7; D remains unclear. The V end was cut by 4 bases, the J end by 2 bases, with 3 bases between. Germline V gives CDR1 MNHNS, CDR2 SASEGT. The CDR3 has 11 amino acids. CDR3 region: CASSATYEQYF. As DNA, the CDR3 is TGTGCCAGCAGTGCCACCTACGAGCAGTACTTC.

The DNA of the CDR3 is TGCGCCAGCAGCTTGTTAACCGGGGAGCTGTTTTTT. Protein: CASSLLTGELFF. The rearrangement joins TRBV5-1 to TRBJ2-2; D uncertain. This CDR3 spans 12 amino acids. V was shortened by 1 base and J by 5 bases, with 3 bases between the two germline ends. Germline V gives CDR1 SGHRS, CDR2 YFSETQ.